These 19 T cell receptor beta chains originate from one sample sequenced in a study of blood T cell repertoires in COVID-19. Sequencing was performed with immunoSEQ multiplex PCR; in TCRdb, only in-frame clones are kept and a portion is missing. The table includes about 140,000 clones, about 83% detected once. Sequenced sample: peripheral blood. These receptors originate from a middle-aged man with acute or convalescent COVID-19.

This clone showed up just a few times. The chain employs TRBV3-1 (or the pseudogene TRBV3-2) and TRBJ2-2; D unclear. Trimming pared 3 bases from V and 7 bases from J, leaving 9 bases between. CDR3 length: 13 residues. Germline-derived CDR1 and CDR2 are LGHDT and YNNKEL (reference sequence). The CDR3 spells CASSQFLSGELFF. As DNA, the CDR3 is TGTGCCAGCAGCCAGTTTTTGAGCGGGGAGCTGTTTTTT.

This clone was detected a few times. This sequence joins TRBV15 and TRBJ1-6; D is perhaps TRBD1 (6 bases). The V gene's germline CDR1 is LNHNV and CDR2 YYDKDF (reference sequence). Trimming left V 7 bases short and J 9 bases short, with 16 bases between. The CDR3 runs to 14 residues. CDR3 sequence (DNA): TGTGCCACCACGACGAAGGGGGGGGGTTCACCCCTCCACTTT. Translating gives CATTTKGGGSPLHF.

The chain recombines TRBV7-6 with TRBJ1-2; D may be TRBD1 (6 bases). The germline gives CDR1 SGHVS, CDR2 FNYEAQ. There are 14 residues in the CDR3. Trimming took 5 bases from V and 5 from J, leaving 15 bases between them. The CDR3 spells CASSPGSRGYGYTF. CDR3 coding DNA: TGTGCCAGCAGCCCAGGGAGCAGGGGATATGGCTACACCTTC.

The V gene is TRBV5-6, the J gene TRBJ2-5; tentative D call: TRBD2 (6 bases). Germline lookup yields CDR1 SGHDT and CDR2 YYEEEE. V was trimmed by 3 bases and J by 2 bases, leaving 8 bases between them. The CDR3 covers 13 residues. The CDR3 spells CASSSAGQETQYF. The DNA of the CDR3 is TGTGCCAGCAGCTCGGCGGGACAAGAGACCCAGTACTTC. Filled out from reference TRBV5-6 and TRBJ2-5, the complete variable domain reads DAGVTQSPTHLIKTRGQQVTLRCSPKSGHDTVSWYQQALGQGPQFIFQYYEEEERQRGNFPDRFSGHQFPNYSSELNVNALLLGDSALYLCASSSAGQETQYFGPGTRLLVL.

The table lists this clone with a count of one. The chain carries TRBV2 and TRBJ1-5; D remains ambiguous. CDR1 is SNHLY, CDR2 FYNNEI, per germline. The CDR3 has 12 amino acids. Trimming pared 4 bases from V and 5 bases from J, leaving 6 bases between. The CDR3 protein is CASSGGDQPQHF. The CDR3 DNA is TGTGCCAGCAGTGGGGGAGATCAGCCCCAGCATTTT. The whole variable domain, remainder taken from reference TRBV2 and TRBJ1-5, is EPEVTQTPSHQVTQMGQEVILRCVPISNHLYFYWYRQILGQKVEFLVSFYNNEISEKSEIFDDQFSVERPDGSNFTLKIRSTKLEDSAMYFCASSGGDQPQHFGDGTRLSIL.

This sequence joins TRBV21-1 and TRBJ2-5; the table names TRBD1, a call not compared with the DNA. TRBV21-1 is flagged as a pseudogene. The CDR3 consists of 17 residues. The CDR3 here is CASSKDLKTGSGETQYF. CDR3 DNA sequence: TGTGCCAGCAGCAAAGATCTGAAAACAGGGAGTGGGGAGACCCAGTACTTC.

The chain combines TRBV4-2 with TRBJ1-2; a weak D match, TRBD1 (6 bases). This CDR3 is 15 amino acids long. V lost 1 base to trimming and J lost 8 bases, with 17 bases between them. Germline assignment: CDR1 LGHNA and CDR2 YNFKEQ. For the CDR3, the DNA is TGTGCCAGCAGCCAAGCAAGTGGGGGCGATGGCGGCTACACCTTC. It translates to CASSQASGGDGGYTF.

The chain joins TRBV28 to TRBJ1-1; D unclear. CDR1 is MDHEN, CDR2 SYDVKM, per germline. Between the trimmed V and J ends, which lost 7 bases and 0 bases, there was a span of 12 bases. The CDR3 is made up of 14 amino acids. CDR3 nucleotides: TGTGCCAGCAAGGTTGGGCAATTGAACACTGAAGCTTTCTTT. Protein product: CASKVGQLNTEAFF.

The rearrangement links TRBV10-3 to TRBJ2-4, with TRBD2 matching 7 bases. V was pared by 2 bases and J by 0 bases, with 7 bases of the junction left unmatched. The CDR3 has 17 residues. Germline V gene sequence: CDR1 ENHRY, CDR2 SYGVKD. This chain's CDR3 is CAISEGGGSLAKNIQYF. As DNA, the CDR3 is TGTGCCATCAGTGAGGGGGGGGGAAGTCTAGCCAAAAACATTCAGTACTTC.

The count of this clone is one. This chain links TRBV6-5 with TRBJ2-4; 9 nucleotides match TRBD1. V shed 7 bases, J shed 7 bases, and the junction held 8 bases outside the gene matches. In germline, CDR1 is MNHEY, CDR2 SVGAGI. This CDR3 has 14 amino acids. The chain's CDR3 is CASIRTGVWNIQYF. In DNA form, the CDR3 reads TGTGCCAGCATCAGGACAGGGGTTTGGAACATTCAGTACTTC.

The chain has TRBV6-1 and TRBJ1-4, with 10 positions matching TRBD1. This CDR3 comprises 16 residues. Germline CDR1 and CDR2: MNHNS and SASEGT. Unmatched junction bases numbered 3, after V lost 3 bases and J lost 2 bases. CDR3 sequence (DNA): TGTGCCAGCAGTGAGGACAGGGGGAGGACTAATGAAAAACTGTTTTTT. Residues: CASSEDRGRTNEKLFF.

This clone was seen only once. The genes are TRBV19 and TRBJ1-5; the match to TRBD1 covers 7 bases. Germline lookup yields CDR1 LNHDA and CDR2 SQIVND (reference sequence). The CDR3 is 15 residues long. The V and J ends lost 8 bases and 2 bases, in that order; junction bases with no gene match: 9. The CDR3 region is CASLQDRAGNQPQHF. Written as DNA, the CDR3 is TGTGCCAGTCTACAAGACAGGGCCGGCAATCAGCCCCAGCATTTT.

The chain has TRBV30 and TRBJ1-2; 7 bases match TRBD1. In germline, CDR1 is GTSNPN, CDR2 SVGIG (reference sequence). V gave up 5 bases and J gave up 5 bases; unmatched junction bases: 8. The CDR3 contains 13 residues. The CDR3 here is CAWGPTGDYGYTF. CDR3 bases: TGTGCCTGGGGTCCCACAGGGGATTATGGCTACACCTTC.

This clone was detected a few times. The chain joins TRBV19 to TRBJ2-1; 9 nucleotides match TRBD2. The CDR3 loop spans 15 amino acids. Germline V gene lookup returns CDR1 LNHDA and CDR2 SQIVND (reference sequence). After removal of 7 bases from V and 4 bases from J, the junction contained 8 bases not matched to a gene. CDR3 protein: CASTGGGGVYNEQFF. The CDR3 DNA follows: TGTGCCAGTACAGGAGGCGGGGGGGTATACAATGAGCAGTTCTTC.

This chain joins TRBV5-6 and TRBJ1-2; a possible D gene is TRBD1 (6 bases). CDR1 and CDR2 from the germline V gene are SGHDT and YYEEEE. Trimming removed 0 bases at V and 4 bases at J, with 13 bases between. This CDR3 is 15 amino acids long. CDR3 DNA sequence: TGTGCCAGCAGCTTGGACCCACAGGGTACCTATGGCTACACCTTC. It yields the protein CASSLDPQGTYGYTF.

The J gene is TRBJ2-5, the V gene TRBV18, with 10 bases that match TRBD2. Germline assignment: CDR1 KGHSH and CDR2 LQKENI. J gave up 5 bases and V 5 bases, and 8 bases lay outside the gene matches. The CDR3 contains 15 residues. The CDR3 reads CASSSGLATGETQYF. The CDR3 DNA follows: TGTGCCAGCTCATCGGGACTAGCGACCGGGGAGACCCAGTACTTC.

This chain connects TRBV6-5 to TRBJ2-5; the match to TRBD2 covers 13 bases. J lost 8 bases, V lost 10 bases, and 10 bases had no gene match. Germline V lookup: CDR1 MNHEY, CDR2 SVGAGI. This CDR3 spans 14 amino acids. The CDR3 DNA sequence: TGTGCCACGAGACTAGCGGGGGGCGGTAGCACCCAGTACTTC. Translating gives CATRLAGGGSTQYF.

V and J are TRBV7-7 and TRBJ2-2, with TRBD2 matching over 14 bases. V was pared by 6 bases and J by 3 bases, with 6 bases of the junction left unmatched. The CDR3 has 17 residues. Germline V CDR1 and CDR2: SSHAT, FNYEAQ (reference sequence). CDR3 protein: CASRPTSGGADTGELFF. CDR3 coding DNA: TGTGCCAGCAGGCCGACTAGCGGGGGGGCTGACACCGGGGAGCTGTTTTTT.

The chain joins TRBV18 to TRBJ2-2; possible D gene TRBD2, 5 bases. The germline gives CDR1 KGHSH, CDR2 LQKENI. Trimming stripped 3 bases from V and 4 bases from J, with 9 bases between. The CDR3 spans 14 residues. CDR3 bases: TGTGCCAGCTCACCTGGACTGAGCACCGGGGAGCTGTTTTTT. Protein sequence: CASSPGLSTGELFF.